This TCR beta chain was retrieved from a study of T cells in women clearing cervical HPV infection. Study overall: Controls gave blood once infection was undetectable; cases at lesion identification.

Germline V gene data show CDR1 as SGHRS and CDR2 as YFSETQ. V lost 2 bases to trimming and J lost 0 bases; unmatched junction nucleotides: 1. The CDR3 has 15 residues. Cervical HPV DNA detected by MY09/MY11 PCR, typed by dot-blot. General observations from the study: TRBV6-7 abundance was lower in cases than controls (0.11% versus 0.16%).

A remark on this clone: Its specificity is not known. The read ends 3 residues before the CDR3 terminus; that terminus is restored from the germline J gene.

Clones were sequenced by immunoSEQ multiplex PCR, and TCRdb holds only the in-frame ones, with some missing. The sample has about 30,000 clones, and its top ten clones hold under 8%. The J gene is TRBJ1-4, the V gene TRBV5-1; 7 nucleotides line up with TRBD1. The sample consisted of blood buffy coat. The receptor's source is a woman aged 18 to 75 with a cervical HPV16 infection that either progressed to CIN3+ or cleared (not recorded which). This CDR3 is CASSFDRATNEKLFF. The CDR3 DNA, read in part, is TGCGCCAGCAGCTTCGACAGGGCAACTAATGAAAAA.